This T cell receptor (beta chain) was sequenced during a study of early T cells in non-severe SARS-CoV-2 infection. General study results and limits: There was a bias toward anti-spike CD8 responses in VDJdb matching, which missed private and CD4 specificities.

Separate cDNA molecules each had unique molecular identifiers attached to them. One entry per CDR3 protein results from TCRdb running MiXCR on the 5' RACE reads. The sample lists some 38,000 distinct CDR3 sequences; 4.6% were seen once. Many counts were recorded for this clonotype. Its cognate antigen is unknown. This CDR3 spans 14 amino acids. Deletions cut 5 bases from V and 6 bases from J, with 17 bases between. Germline V lookup: CDR1 KGHSY, CDR2 FQNENV. This chain connects TRBV16 to TRBJ2-7, with D possibly matching TRBD2 (5 bases). The sequence was collected from an adult who was a healthcare worker with PCR-confirmed SARS-CoV-2 infection or an uninfected control (not recorded which). Source material: whole blood. In DNA form, the CDR3 reads TGTGCCAGCAGCGAGGGTCCCCCGGCGAGCGAGCAGTACTTC. It codes for CASSEGPPASEQYF.